The rows below give T cell receptor beta chains drawn from one sample of a study of blood T cell repertoires in COVID-19. TCRdb keeps only in-frame clones here, not all; method: immunoSEQ multiplex PCR. Altogether 110,000 or so clones are present, around 82% being singletons, with the ten largest covering 12%. Sequenced input: peripheral blood. The source is a human donor in a cohort sampled during active COVID-19. Each CDR3 is given with its conserved first and last residue. D genes are given only for firm matches. Clone size appears in some rows only: once, few, many, or a class for an expanded clone.

V gene	J gene	CDR3 length	D gene	clone size	CDR3 protein	CDR3 DNA
TRBV5-1	TRBJ1-1	15	.	few	CASANPFRGYTEAFF	TGCGCCAGCGCTAACCCTTTTAGAGGGTACACTGAAGCTTTCTTT
TRBV2	TRBJ2-5	14	.	.	CASKSAGDVETQYF	TGTGCCAGCAAATCGGCAGGGGATGTTGAGACCCAGTACTTC
TRBV25-1	TRBJ2-7	16	TRBD1	.	CASSALTGTGGAEQYF	TGTGCCAGCAGTGCGCTCACCGGGACAGGGGGCGCCGAGCAGTACTTC
TRBV10-3	TRBJ2-5	15	.	.	CAISGSLPYQETQYF	TGTGCCATCAGTGGTAGCCTCCCGTACCAAGAGACCCAGTACTTC
TRBV13	TRBJ1-1	16	TRBD1	.	CASSYWTGQGNTEAFF	TGTGCCAGCAGTTATTGGACAGGGCAAGGGAACACTGAAGCTTTCTTT
TRBV3-1/TRBV3-2	TRBJ2-1	15	TRBD1	.	CASSRRDRGFNEQFF	TGTGCCAGCAGCCGCCGGGACAGGGGGTTTAATGAGCAGTTCTTC
TRBV19	TRBJ2-3	16	.	.	CASSSLGTGGADTQYF	TGTGCCAGTAGTAGTCTCGGGACCGGCGGGGCAGATACGCAGTATTTT
TRBV6-5	TRBJ1-2	14	TRBD1	few	CASSQGARNFGYTF	TGTGCCAGCAGCCAGGGGGCGCGAAACTTTGGCTACACCTTC
TRBV6-5	TRBJ2-7	14	TRBD1	.	CASSSDRGWYEQYF	TGTGCCAGCAGTTCAGACAGGGGTTGGTACGAGCAGTACTTC
TRBV9	TRBJ2-3	14	.	.	CASSVDLAADTQYF	TGTGCCAGCAGCGTAGATCTAGCAGCCGATACGCAGTATTTT
TRBV6-2/TRBV6-3	TRBJ1-2	14	TRBD1	.	CASSPWDRNYGYTF	TGTGCCAGCAGTCCCTGGGACAGAAACTATGGCTACACCTTC
TRBV3-1/TRBV3-2	TRBJ2-5	14	.	.	CASSPLPGSETQYF	TGTGCCAGCAGCCCCCTCCCGGGGTCAGAGACCCAGTACTTC
TRBV24-1	TRBJ2-3	17	TRBD2	few	CATSDSGLAGNMDTQYF	TGTGCCACCAGTGACTCCGGACTAGCGGGGAACATGGATACGCAGTATTTT
TRBV3-1/TRBV3-2	TRBJ2-5	15	TRBD2	.	CASSQDPRGGETQYF	TGTGCCAGCAGCCAAGACCCCCGGGGGGGGGAGACCCAGTACTTC
TRBV14	TRBJ1-2	14	TRBD1	.	CASSGGTGIYGYTF	TGTGCCAGCAGCGGTGGGACAGGGATCTACGGCTACACCTTC
TRBV5-4	TRBJ2-3	15	TRBD2	.	CASSAGTSGTDTQYF	TGTGCCAGCAGCGCGGGGACTAGCGGAACAGATACGCAGTATTTT
TRBV7-7	TRBJ2-2	19	TRBD2	few	CASSLGAGTSGAYTGELFF	TGTGCTAGCAGCTTGGGTGCCGGGACTAGCGGGGCATACACCGGGGAGCTGTTTTTT
TRBV4-3	TRBJ2-3	14	.	few	CASSQDLGTDTQYF	TGCGCCAGCAGCCAAGATCTTGGCACAGATACGCAGTATTTT
TRBV7-9	TRBJ1-4	13	TRBD1	once	CASSTGQGTKLFF	TGTGCCAGCAGCACCGGACAGGGGACAAAACTGTTTTTT
TRBV6-5	TRBJ1-1	14	.	.	CASSFGQSNTEAFF	TGTGCCAGCAGCTTCGGACAGTCGAACACTGAAGCTTTCTTT
TRBV6-2/TRBV6-3	TRBJ2-1	16	.	.	CASSRNSAGWSNEQFF	TGTGCCAGCAGCCGGAACTCGGCAGGGTGGAGCAATGAGCAGTTCTTC
TRBV18	TRBJ2-5	17	TRBD2	.	CASSPRGLAGGLETQYF	TGTGCCAGCTCACCACGCGGACTAGCGGGGGGGCTTGAGACCCAGTACTTC
TRBV7-8	TRBJ2-7	14	.	.	CASSLRRTAYEQYF	TGTGCCAGCAGCTTACGCCGCACAGCCTACGAGCAGTACTTC
TRBV21-1	TRBJ1-2	15	.	.	CASSKGAEEPYGYTF	TGTGCCAGCAGCAAAGGGGCGGAGGAACCCTATGGCTACACCTTC
TRBV6-2/TRBV6-3	TRBJ2-7	14	.	.	CASSWGQGNYEQYF	TGTGCCAGCAGTTGGGGCCAAGGAAATTACGAGCAGTACTTC
TRBV5-1	TRBJ2-2	16	TRBD1	.	CASSLGQGSRTGELFF	TGCGCCAGCAGCTTGGGACAGGGAAGCCGCACCGGGGAGCTGTTTTTT
TRBV5-1	TRBJ2-5	12	.	.	CASHRSQETQYF	TGCGCCAGTCACAGGTCACAAGAGACCCAGTACTTC
TRBV7-7	TRBJ2-5	13	TRBD1	once	CASSRGQQETQYF	TGTGCTAGCAGCAGGGGGCAGCAAGAGACCCAGTACTTC
TRBV6-2/TRBV6-3	TRBJ2-3	13	.	.	CASSSRKTDTQYF	TGTGCCAGCAGTTCGAGAAAGACAGATACGCAGTATTTT
TRBV20-1	TRBJ1-6	15	TRBD1	.	CSASGDRGHNSPLHF	TGCAGTGCTAGTGGTGACAGGGGCCATAATTCACCCCTCCACTTT
TRBV3-1/TRBV3-2	TRBJ1-5	15	.	once	CASSPSGGVNQPQHF	TGTGCCAGCAGCCCCTCGGGGGGGGTCAATCAGCCCCAGCATTTT
TRBV3-1/TRBV3-2	TRBJ1-4	12	.	.	CASSRSREKLFF	TGTGCCAGCAGTCGTTCTCGTGAAAAACTGTTTTTT
TRBV15	TRBJ1-5	13	TRBD1	.	CATSRTGDQPQHF	TGTGCCACCAGCCGAACAGGGGACCAGCCCCAGCATTTT
TRBV6-5	TRBJ2-2	14	.	.	CASSLDSGTGELFF	TGTGCCAGCAGTCTAGACTCCGGCACCGGGGAGCTGTTTTTT
TRBV5-1	TRBJ2-1	14	TRBD1	.	CASSSATGYNEQFF	TGCGCCAGCAGCTCAGCGACAGGGTACAATGAGCAGTTCTTC
TRBV19	TRBJ2-1	12	.	.	CASSPRYNEQFF	TGTGCCAGTAGTCCCAGATACAATGAGCAGTTCTTC
TRBV28	TRBJ2-1	16	TRBD2	.	CASSLPLAGERGEQFF	TGTGCCAGCAGTTTACCCCTAGCGGGGGAGCGCGGGGAGCAGTTCTTC
TRBV9	TRBJ2-3	15	TRBD1	.	CASSADRVQVDTQYF	TGTGCCAGCAGCGCGGACAGGGTTCAAGTTGATACGCAGTATTTT
TRBV18	TRBJ1-5	14	.	.	CASSPGGSNQPQHF	TGTGCCAGCTCACCTGGGGGGAGCAATCAGCCCCAGCATTTT
TRBV6-5	TRBJ2-2	14	.	.	CASTPPGGTGELFF	TGTGCCAGTACCCCCCCGGGTGGCACCGGGGAGCTGTTTTTT
TRBV25-1	TRBJ2-5	13	.	once	CASSADSQETQYF	TGTGCCAGCAGCGCTGACAGCCAAGAGACCCAGTACTTC
TRBV19	TRBJ2-2	14	.	.	CASSNQGGTGELFF	TGTGCCAGTAGTAATCAGGGGGGAACCGGGGAGCTGTTTTTT
TRBV7-9	TRBJ1-1	15	.	.	CASSPGHRMNTEAFF	TGTGCCAGCAGCCCAGGACACCGTATGAACACTGAAGCTTTCTTT
TRBV7-9	TRBJ2-1	17	.	.	CASSSMGRGIGYNEQFF	TGTGCCAGCAGCTCGATGGGAAGGGGCATTGGGTACAATGAGCAGTTCTTC
TRBV5-1	TRBJ2-5	14	.	once	CASSPPGLVETQYF	TGCGCCAGCAGCCCCCCAGGTTTGGTGGAGACCCAGTACTTC
TRBV7-2	TRBJ2-1	14	TRBD2	few	CASSTRGGDNEQFF	TGTGCCAGCAGCACACGGGGGGGGGACAATGAGCAGTTCTTC
TRBV7-9	TRBJ2-7	14	TRBD1	.	CASTSWTGDGEQYF	TGTGCCAGCACCTCCTGGACAGGGGACGGCGAGCAGTACTTC
TRBV10-3	TRBJ1-5	14	.	.	CAISEEGGGQPQHF	TGTGCCATCAGTGAGGAGGGCGGCGGGCAGCCCCAGCATTTT
TRBV19	TRBJ1-1	16	.	once	CASSIPSFPLNTEAFF	TGTGCCAGTAGTATTCCGAGCTTCCCTTTGAACACTGAAGCTTTCTTT
TRBV9	TRBJ2-5	17	.	.	CASSVGGPLTGWETQYF	TGTGCCAGCAGCGTAGGCGGTCCTCTCACAGGGTGGGAGACCCAGTACTTC
TRBV6-6	TRBJ1-4	15	TRBD1	.	CASSYLDREHEKLFF	TGTGCCAGCAGTTACTTGGACAGGGAACATGAAAAACTGTTTTTT